This T cell receptor (beta chain) derives from a study of molecular identifiers for immune sequencing clone quantification. Study-wide findings and caveats: With a barcode shared among identical TCR molecules, highly expanded clone sizes could be underestimated.

Each CDR3 protein is one row after TCRdb ran MiXCR on the PCR reads. In the table there are 90,000 to 120,000 distinct CDR3 sequences, roughly 38% of which are singletons. Worth noting for this clonotype: Its antigen remains unknown. With a much larger clone just one base away, this may be a read error.

This receptor was obtained from a human donor in good health. Some libraries in this study had Jurkat cell RNA spiked in. The sequenced sample was naive CD8+ T cells from blood, with Jurkat cell RNA spiked in. Subset in this sample: FACS-sorted CD8+CD4-CCR7+CD45RA+ naive T cells.

CDR3 loop: CTSSQQQGLADTQYF. The DNA of the CDR3 is TGCACCAGCAGCCAGCAACAGGGTTTAGCAGATACGCAGTATTTT. The chain employs TRBV4-1 and TRBJ2-3, with D perhaps matching TRBD1 (6 bases). This CDR3 has 15 residues. Germline CDR1 MGHRA, CDR2 YSYEKL.